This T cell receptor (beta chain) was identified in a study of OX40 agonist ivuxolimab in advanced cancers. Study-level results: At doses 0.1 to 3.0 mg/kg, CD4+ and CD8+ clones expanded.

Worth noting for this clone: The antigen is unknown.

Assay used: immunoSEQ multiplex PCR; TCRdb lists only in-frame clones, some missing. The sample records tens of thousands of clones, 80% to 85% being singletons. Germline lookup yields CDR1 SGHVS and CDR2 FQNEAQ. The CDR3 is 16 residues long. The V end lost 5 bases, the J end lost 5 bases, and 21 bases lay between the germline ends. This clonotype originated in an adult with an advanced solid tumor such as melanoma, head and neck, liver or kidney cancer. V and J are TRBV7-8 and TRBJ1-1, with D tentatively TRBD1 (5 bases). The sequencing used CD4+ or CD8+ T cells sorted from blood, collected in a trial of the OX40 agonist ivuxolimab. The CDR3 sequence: CASSGLVGGRGTEAFF. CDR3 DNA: TGTGCCAGCAGCGGCTTGGTCGGGGGTAGAGGGACTGAAGCTTTCTTT.